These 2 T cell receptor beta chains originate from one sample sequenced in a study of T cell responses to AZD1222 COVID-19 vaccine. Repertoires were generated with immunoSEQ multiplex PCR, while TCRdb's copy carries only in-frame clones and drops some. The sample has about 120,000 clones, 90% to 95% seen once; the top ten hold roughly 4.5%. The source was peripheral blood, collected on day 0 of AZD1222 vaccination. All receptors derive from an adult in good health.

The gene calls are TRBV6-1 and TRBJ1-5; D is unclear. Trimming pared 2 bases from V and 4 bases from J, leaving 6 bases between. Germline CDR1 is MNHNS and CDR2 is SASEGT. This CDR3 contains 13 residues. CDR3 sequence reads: CASSERSNQPQHF. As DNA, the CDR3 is TGTGCCAGCAGTGAAAGGAGTAATCAGCCCCAGCATTTT.

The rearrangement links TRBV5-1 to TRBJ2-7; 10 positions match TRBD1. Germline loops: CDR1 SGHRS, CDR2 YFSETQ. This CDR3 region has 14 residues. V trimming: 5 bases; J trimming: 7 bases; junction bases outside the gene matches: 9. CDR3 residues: CASSTGTGAGEQYF. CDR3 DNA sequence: TGCGCCAGCAGTACCGGGACAGGGGCGGGGGAGCAGTACTTC.